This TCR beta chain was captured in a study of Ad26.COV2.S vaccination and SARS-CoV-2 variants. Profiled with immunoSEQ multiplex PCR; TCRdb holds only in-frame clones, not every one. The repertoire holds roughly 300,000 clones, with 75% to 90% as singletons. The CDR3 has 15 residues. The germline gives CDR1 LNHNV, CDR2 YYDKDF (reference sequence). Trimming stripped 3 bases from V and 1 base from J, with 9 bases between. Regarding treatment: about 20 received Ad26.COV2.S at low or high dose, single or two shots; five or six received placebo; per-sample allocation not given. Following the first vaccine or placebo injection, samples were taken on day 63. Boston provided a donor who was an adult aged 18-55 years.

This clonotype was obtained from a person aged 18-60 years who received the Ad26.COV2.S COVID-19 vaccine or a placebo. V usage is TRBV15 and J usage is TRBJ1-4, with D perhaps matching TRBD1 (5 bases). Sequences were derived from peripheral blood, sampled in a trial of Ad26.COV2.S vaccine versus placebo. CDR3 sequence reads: CATSRGGVTNEKLFF. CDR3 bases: TGTGCCACCAGCAGGGGGGGTGTAACTAATGAAAAACTGTTTTTT. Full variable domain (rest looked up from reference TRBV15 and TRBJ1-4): DAMVIQNPRYQVTQFGKPVTLSCSQTLNHNVMYWYQQKSSQAPKLLFHYYDKDFNNEADTPDNFQSRRPNTSFCFLDIRSPGLGDTAMYLCATSRGGVTNEKLFFGSGTQLSVL.